These 27 T cell receptor beta chains originate from one sample sequenced in a study of human T cells and chemical hapten exposure. In TCRdb, the RACE reads were re-called with MiXCR into one record per CDR3 protein. The table has about 260,000 distinct CDR3 sequences, about 8.6% seen once. Time point noted: pre-sensitization, week 0. As to treatment: therapeutic diphenylcyclopropenone sensitization with weekly scalp DPC. The sequences come from whole blood, collected in connection with sensitization to the hapten diphenylcyclopropenone (DPC). The receptors derive from a woman in her forties with alopecia areata. Some clones in this sample may be carry-over from other donors' samples.

This sequence joins TRBV27 and TRBJ2-1; 15 bases fit TRBD2. The length of the CDR3 is 18 residues. The germline V gene encodes CDR1 MNHEY and CDR2 SMNVEV (reference sequence). V lost 5 bases, J lost 7 bases, and 12 bases stayed unmatched. CDR3 sequence: CASSIRPGLAGGPNEQFF. CDR3 DNA sequence: TGTGCCAGCAGTATCCGGCCGGGACTAGCGGGAGGCCCTAATGAGCAGTTCTTC.

This clonotype was counted a few times. The chain combines TRBV29-1 with TRBJ2-2; 10 bases line up with TRBD1. With V trimmed by 5 bases and J by 4 bases, 4 bases remained unmatched. This CDR3 is built from 14 residues. CDR1 is SQVTM and CDR2 is ANQGSEA in the germline V gene. The CDR3 is CSVRQGAPTGELFF. The CDR3 DNA follows: TGCAGCGTTCGACAGGGGGCGCCCACCGGGGAGCTGTTTTTT.

In its sample, this clonotype was seen a few times. The V and J genes are TRBV20-1 and TRBJ2-7, with TRBD2 identical over 13 bases. Trimming at V came to 5 bases and at J to 3 bases, leaving 4 bases not matched to a gene. CDR3 length: 14 amino acids. Germline lookup yields CDR1 DFQATT and CDR2 SNEGSKA (reference sequence). The CDR3 bases are TGCAGTGCTTCCGGGACTAGCGGGGACTACGAGCAGTACTTC. Residues: CSASGTSGDYEQYF.

This clonotype has more than one count but fewer than ten. The chain joins TRBV7-9 to TRBJ1-2; 8 nucleotides line up with TRBD1. The germline gives CDR1 SEHNR, CDR2 FQNEAQ (reference sequence). The CDR3 extends over 15 amino acids. After removal of 2 bases from V and 5 bases from J, the junction contained 7 bases not matched to a gene. CDR3 bases: TGTGCCAGCAGCTTACGGACAGGGAGTGAGTATGGCTACACCTTC. Protein sequence: CASSLRTGSEYGYTF.

The chain employs TRBV24-1 and TRBJ2-1; D is unclear. This CDR3 is built from 12 residues. Per the germline V gene, CDR1 is KGHDR and CDR2 is SFDVKD. Trimming shortened V by 9 bases and J by 8 bases, and 13 bases separated the two germline ends. The CDR3 region has the DNA TGTGCCACCGCCGCAGACCTCGATGAGCAGTTCTTC. As protein: CATAADLDEQFF.

Only a few counts were recorded for this clonotype. CDR3 sequence reads: CASSGAGASTDTQYF. CDR3 nucleotide sequence: TGTGCCAGCAGCGGAGCGGGGGCTAGCACAGATACGCAGTATTTT. The chain combines TRBV6-4 with TRBJ2-3, with 8 bases lining up with TRBD2. V dropped 6 bases and J dropped 0; count of bases not matched to a gene: 5. CDR1 is MRHNA, CDR2 SNTAGT, per germline. The CDR3 is made up of 15 amino acids.

The rearrangement joins TRBV27 to TRBJ2-7; 10 nucleotides line up with TRBD2. V lost 4 bases to trimming and J lost 0 bases; unmatched junction nucleotides: 3. The CDR3 covers 15 residues. Germline assignment: CDR1 MNHEY and CDR2 SMNVEV (reference sequence). CDR3 in DNA: TGTGCCAGCAGTTGGACTAGCGGAAGCTCCTACGAGCAGTACTTC. Translating gives CASSWTSGSSYEQYF.

This clonotype was seen a few times. The chain has TRBV7-9 and TRBJ1-2; 7 nucleotides align to TRBD1. The trim removed 8 bases at V and 4 bases at J, leaving 7 bases unmatched. CDR1 SEHNR and CDR2 FQNEAQ come from the germline V gene (reference sequence). The CDR3 covers 13 residues. The CDR3 sequence is CASLGTASYGYTF. Here the CDR3 DNA reads TGTGCCAGCCTGGGGACAGCCTCCTATGGCTACACCTTC.

This clonotype was seen more than once but under ten times. The chain joins TRBV2 to TRBJ2-5; 9 bases match TRBD1. The CDR3 consists of 17 residues. Germline V gene lookup returns CDR1 SNHLY and CDR2 FYNNEI. Trimming at V came to 6 bases and at J to 1 base, leaving 12 bases not matched to a gene. The DNA for the CDR3 is TGTGCCAGCAGGCCGTTTCCGGGACAGGGAGGCCAAGAGACCCAGTACTTC. Translation: CASRPFPGQGGQETQYF.

This chain uses TRBV27 with TRBJ2-3, with 10 bases that match TRBD2. The V gene end was trimmed by 2 bases and the J gene end by 1 base; junction bases not matched to a gene: 3. There are 16 residues in the CDR3. CDR1 is MNHEY, CDR2 SMNVEV, per germline (reference sequence). CDR3 bases: TGTGCCAGCAGTTTAGAAGGGACTAGCGGCACAGATACGCAGTATTTT. Translation gives CASSLEGTSGTDTQYF.

The V and J genes are TRBV9 and TRBJ2-7, with D perhaps being TRBD1 or TRBD2 (5 bases each). This CDR3 spans 14 amino acids. Germline loops: CDR1 SGDLS, CDR2 YYNGEE. Between the trimmed V and J ends, which lost 0 bases and 3 bases, there was a span of 10 bases. The CDR3 loop reads CASSVAGRGYEQYF. The CDR3 DNA sequence: TGTGCCAGCAGCGTAGCGGGAAGGGGCTACGAGCAGTACTTC.

The chain employs TRBV3-1 and TRBJ2-7, with 7 bases matching TRBD1. V shed 4 bases and J 0 bases; nucleotides not matched to a gene: 6. Germline assignment: CDR1 LGHDT and CDR2 YNNKEL (reference sequence). The CDR3 runs 15 residues. Here the CDR3 DNA reads TGTGCCAGCAGCCCCACAGGGGTTTCCTCCTACGAGCAGTACTTC. Protein: CASSPTGVSSYEQYF.

This clonotype was counted only a few times. The rearrangement joins TRBV6-2 or TRBV6-3 to TRBJ1-2, with 7 bases identical to TRBD1. CDR3 length equals 14 residues. From germline, CDR1 is MNHEY and CDR2 SVGEGT. V trimming: 4 bases; J trimming: 5 bases; junction bases outside the gene matches: 7. DNA for the CDR3: TGTGCCAGCAGTTTGAACTCCAGGGGGTATGGCTACACCTTC. This encodes CASSLNSRGYGYTF.

This clonotype was seen more than once but under ten times. This rearrangement joins TRBV20-1 to TRBJ1-5, with no clear D. Germline assignment: CDR1 DFQATT and CDR2 SNEGSKA (reference sequence). Deletions cut 1 base from V and 0 bases from J, with 10 bases between. The CDR3 is 15 residues long. The CDR3 reads CSARGGFYSNQPQHF. The CDR3 DNA reads TGCAGTGCTAGAGGCGGGTTTTATAGCAATCAGCCCCAGCATTTT.

The V gene is TRBV28, the J gene TRBJ1-2; TRBD1 agrees at 10 bases. The CDR3 runs to 16 residues. Per germline, CDR1 MDHEN and CDR2 SYDVKM. V lost 4 bases to trimming and J lost 4 bases; unmatched junction nucleotides: 9. The DNA for the CDR3 is TGTGCCAGCAGTTCTCCAGGACAGGGGGGACCCTATGGCTACACCTTC. It yields the protein CASSSPGQGGPYGYTF.

This clonotype was observed at least ten times. This rearrangement joins TRBV10-3 to TRBJ1-2, with 8 nucleotides matching TRBD1. The CDR3 consists of 13 residues. After removal of 6 bases from V and 7 bases from J, the junction contained 7 bases not matched to a gene. Germline values: CDR1 ENHRY, CDR2 SYGVKD. The CDR3 sequence: CAIRQGESTGYTF. CDR3 in DNA: TGTGCCATCAGACAGGGGGAATCAACTGGCTACACCTTC.

This clonotype was counted only a few times. The V call is TRBV5-1, the J call TRBJ2-5, with 11 bases matching TRBD1. Losses at the gene ends were 8 bases for V and 1 base for J; bases not matched to a gene: 7. Germline loops: CDR1 SGHRS, CDR2 YFSETQ. This CDR3 is built from 15 residues. The CDR3 nucleotides read TGCGCCAGTACGACCGGGACAGGGGGCCAAGAGACCCAGTACTTC. It codes for CASTTGTGGQETQYF.

The chain joins TRBV28 to TRBJ2-5; the D is unclear. Germline V gene data show CDR1 as MDHEN and CDR2 as SYDVKM. The V end lost 6 bases, the J end lost 4 bases, and 6 bases lay between the germline ends. The CDR3 sequence is 11 residues long. The CDR3 DNA reads as TGTGCCAGCAGCTGGGTAGAGACCCAGTACTTC. It translates to CASSWVETQYF.

The chain couples TRBV7-2 to TRBJ2-4; D may be TRBD1 or TRBD2 (5 bases each). The CDR3 runs 16 residues. CDR1 and CDR2 (germline): SGHTA, FQGNSA. The V end was cut by 2 bases, the J end by 1 base, with 12 bases between. The CDR3 loop is CASSLPGLGAKNIQYF. As DNA, the CDR3 is TGTGCCAGCAGCTTACCGGGGCTAGGCGCCAAAAACATTCAGTACTTC.

The V and J genes are TRBV13 and TRBJ2-7; TRBD2 matches at 10 bases. From germline, CDR1 is PRHDT and CDR2 FYEKMQ (reference sequence). After removal of 0 bases from V and 5 bases from J, the junction contained 4 bases not matched to a gene. The CDR3 spans 15 residues. The CDR3 DNA follows: TGTGCCAGCAGCTTAGGGCCTAGCGGGAGTGACGAGCAGTACTTC. This translates into CASSLGPSGSDEQYF.

This clonotype has a handful of counts. This rearrangement joins TRBV24-1 to TRBJ2-2; 7 positions match TRBD2. The CDR3 length is 14 residues. V was clipped by 7 bases and J by 0 bases; unmatched bases: 1. CDR1 and CDR2 from the germline V gene are KGHDR and SFDVKD. The CDR3 region is CATSGLANTGELFF. CDR3 DNA sequence: TGTGCCACCAGCGGACTAGCGAACACCGGGGAGCTGTTTTTT.

This clonotype was picked up a small number of times. The rearrangement joins TRBV3-1 to TRBJ2-7; TRBD2 aligns across 8 bases. There are 14 residues in the CDR3. The germline V gene encodes CDR1 LGHDT and CDR2 YNNKEL (reference sequence). V lost 1 base, J lost 2 bases, and 1 base stayed unmatched. CDR3 coding DNA: TGTGCCAGCAGCCAAGTAGCGGGGACCTACGAGCAGTACTTC. Translating it yields CASSQVAGTYEQYF.

The V and J genes are TRBV20-1 and TRBJ2-3, with D maybe TRBD2 (5 bases). Between the trimmed V and J ends, which lost 6 bases and 4 bases, there was a span of 20 bases. The CDR3 sequence is 15 residues long. CDR1 is DFQATT and CDR2 is SNEGSKA in the germline V gene (reference sequence). CDR3 DNA sequence: TGCAGTGCCCCCGGAGGCGGCCAAGTGCCAGATACGCAGTATTTT. Translated: CSAPGGGQVPDTQYF.

V gene TRBV5-1 combines with J gene TRBJ2-1, with D maybe TRBD1 (6 bases). The CDR3 is 15 residues long. V shed 5 bases and J shed 1 base, with 13 bases lying between them. Germline V gives CDR1 SGHRS, CDR2 YFSETQ. Written as DNA, the CDR3 is TGCGCCAGCAGGTCCCAGGGGCTATCCTACAATGAGCAGTTCTTC. As protein: CASRSQGLSYNEQFF.

In this sample, this clonotype turned up a few times. The J gene is TRBJ1-1, the V gene TRBV5-5, with 7 bases aligning to TRBD1. The germline CDR1 and CDR2 sequences are SGHKS and YYEKEE (reference sequence). V was clipped by 5 bases and J by 1 base; unmatched bases: 5. The CDR3 is 14 residues long. CDR3 sequence (DNA): TGTGCCAGCAGATCCGGGACAGCGAACACTGAAGCTTTCTTT. Translation gives CASRSGTANTEAFF.

This clonotype was seen more than once but under ten times. The V call is TRBV7-3, the J call TRBJ1-2; 10 bases are a match to TRBD1. CDR3 length: 16 amino acids. The trim removed 8 bases at V and 8 bases at J, leaving 17 bases unmatched. Germline assignment: CDR1 SGHTA and CDR2 FQGTGA. In nucleotides, the CDR3 is TGTGCCAGCCGGCCGGGACAGGGGAGAGGGTCGGAAGGCTACACCTTC. This sequence encodes CASRPGQGRGSEGYTF.

This clonotype was observed at least ten times. This chain uses TRBV18 with TRBJ2-1, with D perhaps TRBD1 (6 bases). The CDR3 spans 13 residues. Trimming took 2 bases from V and 10 from J, leaving 12 bases between them. Germline loops: CDR1 KGHSH, CDR2 LQKENI. In DNA form, the CDR3 reads TGTGCCAGCTCACCAAGGGGGAAGGGCGAGCAGTTCTTC. As protein: CASSPRGKGEQFF.